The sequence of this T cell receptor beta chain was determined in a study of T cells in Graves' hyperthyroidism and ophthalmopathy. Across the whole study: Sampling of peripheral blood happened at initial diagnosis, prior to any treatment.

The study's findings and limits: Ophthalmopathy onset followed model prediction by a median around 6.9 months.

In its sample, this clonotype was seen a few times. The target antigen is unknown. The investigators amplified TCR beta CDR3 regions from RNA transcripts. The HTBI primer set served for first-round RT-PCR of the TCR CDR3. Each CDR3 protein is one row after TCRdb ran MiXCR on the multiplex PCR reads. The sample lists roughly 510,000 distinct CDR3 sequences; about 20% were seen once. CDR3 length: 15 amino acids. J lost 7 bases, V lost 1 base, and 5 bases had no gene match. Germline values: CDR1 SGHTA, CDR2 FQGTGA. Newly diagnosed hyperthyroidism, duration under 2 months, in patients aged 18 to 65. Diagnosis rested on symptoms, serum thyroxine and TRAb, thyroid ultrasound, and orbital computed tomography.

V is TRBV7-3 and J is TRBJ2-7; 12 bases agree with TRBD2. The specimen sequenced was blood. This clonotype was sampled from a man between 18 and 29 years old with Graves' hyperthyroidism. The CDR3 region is CASSLILAGGLEQYF. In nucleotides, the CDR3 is TGTGCCAGCAGCTTAATACTAGCGGGGGGTTTGGAGCAGTACTTC.